This T cell receptor beta chain was captured by sequencing in a study of blood T cell repertoires in COVID-19. Overall study context: Acute and convalescent COVID-19 specimens originated in the United States, Italy and Spain. PBMCs, B-cell-depleted T cells, or T cells were the source of the cDNA or gDNA that made up the material.

Study processing details: By means of reference gene primer amplification, nucleated cell counts were estimated. Generated by immunoSEQ multiplex PCR, the TCRdb table keeps only in-frame clones and is missing some. That table furnishes V, J and clone size, whereas the DNA furnished D and trimming. Of 55,000 to 75,000 clones detected, about three quarters appear once; the ten largest clones hold about 9.1%. This CDR3 has 16 residues. The ends were cut back, 5 bases at V and 2 bases at J, with 18 bases in the middle. Germline-derived CDR1 and CDR2 are LNHDA and SQIVND (reference sequence). The sample comprised peripheral blood. This TCR was recovered from a human donor in a cohort sampled during active COVID-19. This rearrangement joins TRBV19 to TRBJ2-5, with a tentative D call TRBD1 (6 bases). CDR3 DNA: TGTGCCAGTAGTGCCCCATCGCCCGGACAGCAAGAGACCCAGTACTTC. This sequence encodes CASSAPSPGQQETQYF.